This TCR beta chain is from a study of T cells expressing NK-cell markers. At the level of the study: CD3+CD56+NKG2C+, CD3+CD56+NKG2C- and CD3+CD56-NKG2C+ T cells, once sorted, supplied the TCR beta repertoires. HCMV serostatus: most of the eight sequenced donors positive, one negative.

Study results and limitations: The contribution of dominant NKG2C+ clonotypes to CD8+ T cells in more than five donors was 1.0-7.0%.

Of note for this clonotype: Its antigen is unidentified.

From germline, CDR1 is SGHTA and CDR2 FQGNSA. The CDR3 runs 13 residues. TCRdb re-called the 5' RACE reads and shows each CDR3 protein once, DNA omitted. This specimen shows roughly 150,000 distinct CDR3 sequences; the ten leading clones hold around 20%. The material sequenced was blood T cells: a sorted CD56 or NKG2C T cell subset, CD4+ or CD8+ T cells, or bulk PBMC T cells (not recorded which). This TCR came from a man aged 18-75 years in good health. The chain combines TRBV7-2 with TRBJ2-3. This CDR3 is CASSPIKSDTQYF.